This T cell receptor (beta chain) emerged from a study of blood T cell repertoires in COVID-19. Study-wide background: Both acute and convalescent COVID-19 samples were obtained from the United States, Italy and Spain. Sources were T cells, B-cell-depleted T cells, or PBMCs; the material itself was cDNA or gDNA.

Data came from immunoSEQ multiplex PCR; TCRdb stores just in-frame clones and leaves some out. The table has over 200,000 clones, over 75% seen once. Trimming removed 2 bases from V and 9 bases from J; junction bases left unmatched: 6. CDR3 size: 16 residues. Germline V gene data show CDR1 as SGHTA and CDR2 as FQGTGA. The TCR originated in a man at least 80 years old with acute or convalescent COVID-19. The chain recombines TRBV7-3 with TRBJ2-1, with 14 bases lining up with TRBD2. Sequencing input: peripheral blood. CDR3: CASSLAGTSGSGEQFF. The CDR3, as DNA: TGTGCCAGCAGCTTAGCCGGGACTAGCGGGAGCGGTGAGCAGTTCTTC.